This entry concerns a single TCR beta chain. Its antigen is unknown. Qualities for individual bases were not recorded, and no much larger clone is one base off. The data derive from a study of post-analysis software for immune sequencing data (dated by TCRdb to about 2015). With regard to the full study: Relapsing-remitting, secondary progressive and progressive-relapsing multiple sclerosis were recorded as disease courses, and subtype annotation was lacking for some patients. The patient repertoires were compared against approximately twelve previously published healthy control repertoires obtained from donors aged roughly 6 to 25 years. A subset of samples was prepared in parallel using single-end sample barcoding, then pooled and co-amplified after Illumina adapter ligation. Beyond this particular receptor, the publication reports: The control group was slightly older than the multiple sclerosis patient group. When samples were clustered directly using the F measure, samples prepared in the same batch co-clustered strongly, which prompted a batch-effect correction. Compared with controls, multiple sclerosis patients had significantly lower normalized Chao1 diversity, a finding suggesting substantial peripheral T-cell clonal expansion.

Library preparation was by PCR. The sequencing machine was an Illumina HiSeq 2500. To reduce PCR and sequencing biases, unique molecular identifiers were incorporated into the TCR beta cDNA libraries. Every 1 to 10 million input T cells yielded about 500,000 cDNA molecules, meaning each molecule approximated one T cell. Patient libraries were prepared and sequenced with the same protocol used for the earlier healthy control dataset. Samples belonging to the same batch were prepared together, multiplexed and sequenced on a shared HiSeq lane. The authors' pipeline ran thus. Raw barcoded reads were processed with MIGEC, and single-read molecular identifier groups were discarded before consensus assembly and CDR3 extraction. Clonotype tables were post-analysed with VDJtools, normalizing diversity by down-sampling all datasets to the smallest sample size. To correct batch-related cross-sample contamination, repertoire overlap clustering matched CDR3 amino acid sequences but not nucleotide sequences. Using fastp trimming at Q25 and MiXCR clonotype assembly, TCRdb reanalyzed the public sequencing data and kept in-frame beta chains. Every entry covers one CDR3 protein and lists the most common genes and DNA from its rows. These V and J calls are TCRdb output, not the study's own analysis. Across this sample there are roughly 700,000 distinct CDR3 sequences, with 25% to 30% seen only once. Roughly 0.54% of the sample is held by the ten biggest clonotypes.

To demonstrate the VDJtools post-analysis software, the study profiled TCR beta repertoires from the peripheral blood of about 13 young patients with multiple sclerosis. The multiple sclerosis patients were children and adolescents ranging in age from 6 to 15 years. The receptor was isolated from a girl under 18 with multiple sclerosis. The source material was blood.

The nucleotide sequence reads TGTGCCAGCAGTTTTGGTAGCGCCGATCGGCAGTTCTTC. This gives the protein CASSFGSADRQFF. The chain employs TRBV28 and TRBJ2-1; the D gene is perhaps TRBD2, on 5 matching bases. From its cysteine to its phenylalanine, the CDR3 spans 13 amino acids. Just CDR3 DNA is preserved here, 39 bases in frame from base 1. From a lookup of the germline V gene, CDR1 and CDR2 are MDHEN and SYDVKM. V and J lose 3 bases and 12 bases, and a span of 15 bases separates them.